This T cell receptor beta chain stems from a study of T cells in Graves' hyperthyroidism and ophthalmopathy. This clonotype was detected a few times. The TCR beta CDR3 regions underwent amplification using RNA transcripts as the source. When the TCR CDR3 underwent first-round RT-PCR, the HTBI primer set was used. MiXCR, applied by TCRdb to the multiplex PCR reads, yields one record per CDR3 protein. The table has fewer than 350,000 distinct CDR3 sequences, 15% to 20% seen once. Looked up from germline, CDR1 is LNHNV and CDR2 is YYDKDF (reference sequence). V gave up 1 base and J gave up 4 bases, with 8 bases separating them. CDR3 length: 14 amino acids.

This chain links TRBV15 with TRBJ2-1; D might be TRBD1 (5 bases). This sequence originates from a man in his fifties or sixties with Graves' ophthalmopathy. Sequenced: blood. CDR3: CATSRVRQYNEQFF. The CDR3 DNA sequence: TGTGCCACCAGCAGAGTTCGACAGTACAATGAGCAGTTCTTC.